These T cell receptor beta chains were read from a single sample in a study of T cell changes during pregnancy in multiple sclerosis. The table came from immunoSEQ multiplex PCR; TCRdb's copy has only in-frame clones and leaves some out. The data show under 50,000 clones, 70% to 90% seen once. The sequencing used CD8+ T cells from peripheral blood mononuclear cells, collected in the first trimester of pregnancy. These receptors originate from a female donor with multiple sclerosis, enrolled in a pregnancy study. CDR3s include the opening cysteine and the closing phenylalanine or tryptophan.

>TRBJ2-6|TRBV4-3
CASSGGGANVLTF
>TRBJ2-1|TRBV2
CASSIGRTGGGRDEQFF
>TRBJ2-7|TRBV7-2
CASSLVSTSSGQIMSEQYF
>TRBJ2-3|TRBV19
CASSPSPTDTQYF
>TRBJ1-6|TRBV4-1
CASSPGGRNSPLHF
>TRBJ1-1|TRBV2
CASTGGRDAFF
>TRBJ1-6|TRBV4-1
CASSQDGQDNSPLHF
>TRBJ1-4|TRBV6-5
CASSPLGDNEKLFF
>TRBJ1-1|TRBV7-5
CARSSHVEDMNTEAFF
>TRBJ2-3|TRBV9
CASRPSGGRTDTQYF